This is a list of T cell receptor beta chains from one sample in a study of Graves' ophthalmopathy and Graves' hyperthyroidism. In TCRdb, the multiplex PCR reads were re-called with MiXCR into one record per CDR3 protein. Of 650,000 to 900,000 distinct CDR3 sequences listed, around 40% are singletons. The sequencing input was peripheral blood. These receptors all come from an adult man with Graves' ophthalmopathy. Both conserved end residues are trimmed from each CDR3. The order of the fields is CDR3 protein, CDR3 length, clone size, V gene. Rows give clone size only sometimes, using once, few, many, or a class for an expanded clone.

ASSYLGQGAYEQY | 13 | many | TRBV6-6
ATSRDYQGALSGNTIY | 16 | NA | TRBV15
AISQFIPGHSIQETQY | 16 | NA | TRBV10-3
ASSSGTGVPGYT | 12 | many | TRBV7-9
AIGQGMETDMQY | 12 | NA | TRBV10-3
ASSLATGQYTEAF | 13 | NA | TRBV7-2
SARSRGSPWNEQY | 13 | NA | TRBV29-1
ASSAVRGGEKLF | 12 | NA | TRBV25-1
AISAGGAYEQY | 11 | NA | TRBV10-3
STLTAGTKDGYT | 12 | once | TRBV2